The rows below give T cell receptor beta chains drawn from one sample of a study of blood T cell repertoires in COVID-19. Libraries were prepared by immunoSEQ multiplex PCR; TCRdb keeps only in-frame clonotypes and omits some of them. The repertoire holds a few hundred thousand clones, with around 90% as singletons. Input material: peripheral blood. All receptors come from a person aged 18 to 29 with COVID-19, enrolled during active disease. CDR3s include the opening cysteine and the closing phenylalanine or tryptophan. Fields, in order: V gene, J gene, clone size, D gene, CDR3 DNA, CDR3 protein. A D gene is named only where the DNA matches it firmly. Clone size is stated in some rows and not others, as once, few, many or a class when expanded.

TRBV27	TRBJ2-1	few	-	TGTGCCAGCAGCCACATTGGCGGGGTCTCCTACAATGAGCAGTTCTTC	CASSHIGGVSYNEQFF
TRBV24-1	TRBJ2-1	once	-	TGTGCCACCGCTAGGATAGCCGGGTCCTACAATGAGCAGTTCTTC	CATARIAGSYNEQFF
TRBV4-2	TRBJ2-3	-	-	TGTGCCAGCAGCCAAGATCTGCCAACTACTAGCACAGATACGCAGTATTTT	CASSQDLPTTSTDTQYF
TRBV9	TRBJ2-7	once	TRBD2	TGTGCCAGCAGCCCCTTCGGTAGCGGGAGTGACGAGCAGTACTTC	CASSPFGSGSDEQYF
TRBV4-1	TRBJ1-6	-	TRBD1	TGCGCCAGCAGCCCGGACAGGTCGCCACCCCTCCACTTT	CASSPDRSPPLHF
TRBV7-2	TRBJ1-4	-	-	TGTGCCAGCAGCTCCCCAGAGAGCCTAGGCGGTGAAAAACTGTTTTTT	CASSSPESLGGEKLFF
TRBV2	TRBJ1-4	-	-	TGTGCCAGCAGTGAATCTATCACCACAGGGCTACACGAGAGATTGTTTTTT	CASSESITTGLHERLFF
TRBV4-3	TRBJ1-2	-	TRBD1	TGCGCCAGCAGCCAAGGACAGGGGTTCTATGGCTACACCTTC	CASSQGQGFYGYTF
TRBV5-4	TRBJ2-7	-	-	TGTGCCAGCAGCCATAGGGACTTCCTCTCCTACGAGCAGTACTTC	CASSHRDFLSYEQYF
TRBV10-1	TRBJ2-3	-	TRBD2	TGCGCCAGCTATGCCCGGGGGGTAGCGGATTATACGCAGTATTTT	CASYARGVADYTQYF
TRBV3-1/TRBV3-2	TRBJ2-1	-	-	TGTGCCAGCAGCCACCCAAAGGGACTTCCCCCTCGGTTGGAGCAGTTCTTC	CASSHPKGLPPRLEQFF
TRBV29-1	TRBJ2-3	-	-	TGCAGCACCGGGACTCAGTCGGGTACGCAGTATTTT	CSTGTQSGTQYF
TRBV11-3	TRBJ2-2	-	-	TGTGCCAGCAGCTTGGACAGTAACACCGGGGAGCTGTTTTTT	CASSLDSNTGELFF
TRBV9	TRBJ2-7	-	-	TGTGCCAGCAGCGCCCAGGACGGGACCTACGAGCAGTACTTC	CASSAQDGTYEQYF
TRBV5-6	TRBJ1-2	-	TRBD1	TGTGCCAGCAGCGCGAGACAGGGGGCTAGGTATGGCTACACCTTC	CASSARQGARYGYTF
TRBV2	TRBJ2-7	-	-	TGTGCCAGCAGTCCTCGAGAACCCCCCTGGGAGCAGTACTTC	CASSPREPPWEQYF
TRBV5-5	TRBJ1-6	-	TRBD1	TGTGCCAGCAGGGGGGACAGGTCCCTAAATTCACCCCTCCACTTT	CASRGDRSLNSPLHF
TRBV4-2	TRBJ2-4	-	TRBD2	TGTGCCAGCAGCCAAGAGTGGGAGGGGAACATTCAGTACTTC	CASSQEWEGNIQYF